The rows below give T cell receptor beta chains drawn from one sample of a study of cytomegalovirus exposure and HLA in healthy donors. The method was immunoSEQ multiplex PCR; TCRdb's version includes in-frame clones alone and lacks a portion of them. The table includes around 200,000 clones, around nine tenths detected once. The specimen sequenced was PBMCs. The receptors shown here come from a young woman in good health and CMV-seronegative. Both conserved end residues are trimmed from each CDR3. Where a row states a size, it is once, few, many or the class of an expanded clone; other rows omit it.

V,size,CDR3
TRBV28,-,ASSFQSVGARVETQY
TRBV5-6,-,ASSQGQGAGTDTQY
TRBV6-4,once,ASSDSATRRGRRYEQY
TRBV7-2,-,ASSPEGAGELF
TRBV5-1,once,ASSLGQTQETQY
TRBV2,-,ASRVGQSNTGELF
TRBV28,-,ASTIGRSYNEQF
TRBV19,-,ASSIGTGNTEAF
TRBV5-1,-,ASSWTSGSTSYEQY
TRBV4-1,-,ASSQEGDLNTEAF
TRBV6-5,-,ASSYPSLGGTNEQF
TRBV9,-,ASSSTGINQPQH
TRBV5-4,once,ASSGSRTDTQY
TRBV7-8,-,ASSYDRDLNTEAF
TRBV6-1,-,ASRKDTLLEQPQH
TRBV28,-,ASSPDRGLGQPQH
TRBV11-2,few,ASSWEGGEAF
TRBV7-8,-,ASSSRRLAGTGELF
TRBV7-2,-,ASSPGLAGGPYTQY
TRBV6-5,-,ASSRGQGAPGYT
TRBV5-4,-,ASSLDGLREGEF
TRBV5-1,-,ASSLRPGQGVTQPQH
TRBV28,few,ASSLAQEGTPQH
TRBV5-1,-,ASSHPTGVNEKLF
TRBV7-9,once,ASSWPLAGGNNEQF
TRBV7-9,-,ASSPIAVQPYEQY
TRBV7-2,-,ASSPGTAGSNYGYT
TRBV6-5,once,ASSFRQVEAF
TRBV6-7,-,ASSHPWSGGDGYT
TRBV7-2,once,ASSLTGTYPYNEQF
TRBV27,medium-sized,ASSLSLGGSLPYEQY
TRBV7-2,-,ASSSRGGALTLNYGYT